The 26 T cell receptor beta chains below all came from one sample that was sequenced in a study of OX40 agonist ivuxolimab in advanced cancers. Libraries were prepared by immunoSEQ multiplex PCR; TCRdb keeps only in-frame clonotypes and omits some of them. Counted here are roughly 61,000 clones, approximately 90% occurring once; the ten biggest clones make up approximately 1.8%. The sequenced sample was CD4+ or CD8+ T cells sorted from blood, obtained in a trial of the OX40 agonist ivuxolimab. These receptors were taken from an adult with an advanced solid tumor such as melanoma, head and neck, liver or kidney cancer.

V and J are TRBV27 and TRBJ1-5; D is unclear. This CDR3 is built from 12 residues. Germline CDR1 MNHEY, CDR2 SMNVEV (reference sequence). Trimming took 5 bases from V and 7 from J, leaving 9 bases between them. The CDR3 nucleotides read TGTGCCAGCAGTAGCGGGGTGCAGCCCCAGCATTTT. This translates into CASSSGVQPQHF.

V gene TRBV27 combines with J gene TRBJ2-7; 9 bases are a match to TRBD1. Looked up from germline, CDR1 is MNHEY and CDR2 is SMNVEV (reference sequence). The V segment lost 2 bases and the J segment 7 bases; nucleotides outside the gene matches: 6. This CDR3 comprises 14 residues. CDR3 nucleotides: TGTGCCAGCAGTTTAGAACAGGGGGCGAGTGAGCAGTACTTC. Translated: CASSLEQGASEQYF.

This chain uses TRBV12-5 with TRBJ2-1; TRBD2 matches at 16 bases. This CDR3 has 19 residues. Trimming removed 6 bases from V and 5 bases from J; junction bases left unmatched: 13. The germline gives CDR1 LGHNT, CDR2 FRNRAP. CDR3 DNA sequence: TGTGCTAGTGGCCCGGGACTAGCGGGGGGGCTAGGTGGGAACAATGAGCAGTTCTTC. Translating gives CASGPGLAGGLGGNNEQFF.

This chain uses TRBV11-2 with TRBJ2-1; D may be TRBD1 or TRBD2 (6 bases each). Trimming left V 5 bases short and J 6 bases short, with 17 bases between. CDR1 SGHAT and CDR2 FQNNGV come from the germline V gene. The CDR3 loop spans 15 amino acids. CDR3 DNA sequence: TGTGCCAGCAGCCCCCCTGGGGGGCATGTCAATGAGCAGTTCTTC. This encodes CASSPPGGHVNEQFF.

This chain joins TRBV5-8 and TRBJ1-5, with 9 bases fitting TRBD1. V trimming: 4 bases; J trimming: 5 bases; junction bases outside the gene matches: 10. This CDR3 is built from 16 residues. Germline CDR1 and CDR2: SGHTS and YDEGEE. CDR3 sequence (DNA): TGTGCCAGCAGCGGGGGGGGACAGGGCAAGTATCAGCCCCAGCATTTT. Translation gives CASSGGGQGKYQPQHF.

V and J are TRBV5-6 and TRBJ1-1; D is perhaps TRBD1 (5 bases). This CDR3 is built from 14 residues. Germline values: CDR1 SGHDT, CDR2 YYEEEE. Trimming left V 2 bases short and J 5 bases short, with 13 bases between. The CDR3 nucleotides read TGTGCCAGCAGCTTCAGGGCAGGGATTACTGAAGCTTTCTTT. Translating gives CASSFRAGITEAFF.

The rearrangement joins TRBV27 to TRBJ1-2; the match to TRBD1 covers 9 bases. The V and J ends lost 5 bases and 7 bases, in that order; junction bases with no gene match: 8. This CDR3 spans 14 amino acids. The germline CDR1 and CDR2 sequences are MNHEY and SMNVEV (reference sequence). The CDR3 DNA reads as TGTGCCAGCAGTCCGTCGACAGGGGGGTCTGGCTACACCTTC. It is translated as CASSPSTGGSGYTF.

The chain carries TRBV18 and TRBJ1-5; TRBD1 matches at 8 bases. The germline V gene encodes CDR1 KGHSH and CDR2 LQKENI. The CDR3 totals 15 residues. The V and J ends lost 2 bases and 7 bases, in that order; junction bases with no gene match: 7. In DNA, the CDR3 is TGTGCCAGCTCACCAGGACAGGGCGAAAAACAGCCCCAGCATTTT. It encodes CASSPGQGEKQPQHF.

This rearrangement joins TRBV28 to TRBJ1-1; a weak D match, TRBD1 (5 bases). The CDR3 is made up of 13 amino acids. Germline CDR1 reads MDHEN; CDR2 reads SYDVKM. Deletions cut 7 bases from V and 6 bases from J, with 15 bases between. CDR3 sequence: CASTLDIQAEAFF. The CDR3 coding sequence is TGTGCCAGCACCCTCGACATACAGGCTGAAGCTTTCTTT.

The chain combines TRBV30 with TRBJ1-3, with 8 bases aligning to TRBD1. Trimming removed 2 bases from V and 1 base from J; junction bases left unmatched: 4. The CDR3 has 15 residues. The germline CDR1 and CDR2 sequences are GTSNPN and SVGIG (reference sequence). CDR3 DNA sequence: TGTGCCTGGAGTCCTCAGGGGGCGTCTGGAAACACCATATATTTT. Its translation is CAWSPQGASGNTIYF.

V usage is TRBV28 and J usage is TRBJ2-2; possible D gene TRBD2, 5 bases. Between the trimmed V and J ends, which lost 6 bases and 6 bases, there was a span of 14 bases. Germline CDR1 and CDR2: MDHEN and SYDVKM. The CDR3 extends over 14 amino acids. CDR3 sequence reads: CASRLEVIAGELFF. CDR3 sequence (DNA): TGTGCCAGCAGGCTGGAGGTAATCGCCGGGGAGCTGTTTTTT.

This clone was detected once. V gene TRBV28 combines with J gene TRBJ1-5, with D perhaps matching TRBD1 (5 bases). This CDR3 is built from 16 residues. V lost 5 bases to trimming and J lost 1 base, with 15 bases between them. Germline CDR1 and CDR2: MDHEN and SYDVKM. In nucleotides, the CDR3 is TGTGCCAGCAGTGGCACTGACTGGGGGAGCAATCAGCCCCAGCATTTT. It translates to CASSGTDWGSNQPQHF.

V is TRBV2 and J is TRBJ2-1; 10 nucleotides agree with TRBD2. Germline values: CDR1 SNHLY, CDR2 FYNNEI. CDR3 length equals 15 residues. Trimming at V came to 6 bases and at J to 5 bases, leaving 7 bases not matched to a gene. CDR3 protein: CASRISGGRDNEQFF. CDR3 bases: TGTGCCAGCAGGATTAGCGGGGGGCGTGACAATGAGCAGTTCTTC.

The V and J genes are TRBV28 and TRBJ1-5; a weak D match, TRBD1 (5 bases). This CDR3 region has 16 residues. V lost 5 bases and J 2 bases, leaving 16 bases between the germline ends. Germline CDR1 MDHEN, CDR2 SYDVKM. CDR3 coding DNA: TGTGCCAGCAGTAATCCGGGACTTGGGGGCAATCAGCCCCAGCATTTT. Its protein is CASSNPGLGGNQPQHF.

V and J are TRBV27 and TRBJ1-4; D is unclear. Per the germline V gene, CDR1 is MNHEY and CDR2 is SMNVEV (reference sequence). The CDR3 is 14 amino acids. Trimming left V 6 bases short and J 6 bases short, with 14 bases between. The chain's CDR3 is CASRNSGNYEKLFF. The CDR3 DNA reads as TGTGCCAGCAGAAACTCTGGGAATTATGAAAAACTGTTTTTT.

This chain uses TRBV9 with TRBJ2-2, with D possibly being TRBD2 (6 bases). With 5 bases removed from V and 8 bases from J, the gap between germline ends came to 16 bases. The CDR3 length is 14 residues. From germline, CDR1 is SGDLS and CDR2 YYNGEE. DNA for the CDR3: TGTGCCAGCAGTTTTACGGGGGTCGGTGGGGAGCTGTTTTTT. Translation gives CASSFTGVGGELFF.

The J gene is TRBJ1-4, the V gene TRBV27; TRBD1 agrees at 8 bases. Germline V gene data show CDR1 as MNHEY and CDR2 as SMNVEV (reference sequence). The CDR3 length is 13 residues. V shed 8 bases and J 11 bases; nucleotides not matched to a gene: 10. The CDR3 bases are TGTGCCAGCTCAGGGGGCGATATGAAGAAACTGTTTTTT. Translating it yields CASSGGDMKKLFF. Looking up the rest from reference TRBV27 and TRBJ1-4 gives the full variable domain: EAQVTQNPRYLITVTGKKLTVTCSQNMNHEYMSWYRQDPGLGLRQIYYSMNVEVTDKGDVPEGYKVSRKEKRNFPLILESPSPNQTSLYFCASSGGDMKKLFFGSGTQLSVL.

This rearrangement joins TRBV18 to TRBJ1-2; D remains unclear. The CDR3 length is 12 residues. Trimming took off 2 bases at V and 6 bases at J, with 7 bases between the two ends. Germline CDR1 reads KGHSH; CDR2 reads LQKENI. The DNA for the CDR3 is TGTGCCAGCTCACCAAATGGGGATGGCTACACCTTC. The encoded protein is CASSPNGDGYTF.

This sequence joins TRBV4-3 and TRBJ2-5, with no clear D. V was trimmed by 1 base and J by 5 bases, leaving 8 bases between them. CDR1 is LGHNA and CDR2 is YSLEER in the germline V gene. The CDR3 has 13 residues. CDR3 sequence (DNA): TGCGCCAGCAGCCAAGTGATTTCGGAGACCCAGTACTTC. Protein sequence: CASSQVISETQYF.

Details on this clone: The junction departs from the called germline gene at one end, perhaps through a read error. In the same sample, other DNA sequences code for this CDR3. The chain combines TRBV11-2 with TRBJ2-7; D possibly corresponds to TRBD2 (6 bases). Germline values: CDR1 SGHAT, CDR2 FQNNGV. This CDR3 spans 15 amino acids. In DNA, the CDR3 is TGTGCCAGCAGCTCGACTAGGAGTAGTTCCTACGAGCAGTACTTT. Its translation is CASSSTRSSSYEQYF.

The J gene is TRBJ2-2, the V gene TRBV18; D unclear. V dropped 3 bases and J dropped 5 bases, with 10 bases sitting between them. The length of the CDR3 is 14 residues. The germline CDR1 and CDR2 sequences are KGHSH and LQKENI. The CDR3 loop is CASSPSTETGELFF. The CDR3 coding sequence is TGTGCCAGCTCACCTAGCACTGAGACCGGGGAGCTGTTTTTT.

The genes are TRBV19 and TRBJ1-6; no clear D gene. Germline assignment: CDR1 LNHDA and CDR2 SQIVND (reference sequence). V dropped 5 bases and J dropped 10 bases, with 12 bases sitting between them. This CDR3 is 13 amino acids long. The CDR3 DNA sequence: TGTGCCAGTAGTGCGACATCTTCCTCACCCCTCCACTTT. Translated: CASSATSSSPLHF.

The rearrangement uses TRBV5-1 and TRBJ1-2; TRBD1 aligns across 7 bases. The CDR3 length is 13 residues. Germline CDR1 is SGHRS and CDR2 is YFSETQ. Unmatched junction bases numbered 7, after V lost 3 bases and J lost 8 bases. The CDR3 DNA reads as TGCGCCAGCAGCTCCGACAGGGTGCGAGGCTACACCTTC. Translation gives CASSSDRVRGYTF.

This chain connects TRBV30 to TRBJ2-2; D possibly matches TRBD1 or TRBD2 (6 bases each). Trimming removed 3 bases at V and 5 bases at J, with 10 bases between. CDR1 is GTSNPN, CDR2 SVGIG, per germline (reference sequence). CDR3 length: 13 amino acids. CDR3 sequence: CAWRIGGTGELFF. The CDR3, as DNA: TGTGCCTGGAGAATAGGGGGGACCGGGGAGCTGTTTTTT.

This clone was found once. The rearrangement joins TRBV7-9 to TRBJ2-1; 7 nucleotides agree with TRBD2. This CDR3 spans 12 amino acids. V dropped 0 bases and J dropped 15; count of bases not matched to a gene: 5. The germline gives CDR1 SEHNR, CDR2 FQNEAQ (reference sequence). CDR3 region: CASSLAGGGGFF. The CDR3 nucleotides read TGTGCCAGCAGCTTAGCCGGAGGCGGGGGGTTCTTC.

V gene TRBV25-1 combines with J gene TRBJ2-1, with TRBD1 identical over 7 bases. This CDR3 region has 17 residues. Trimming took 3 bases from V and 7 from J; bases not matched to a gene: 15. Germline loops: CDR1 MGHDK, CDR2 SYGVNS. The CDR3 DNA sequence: TGTGCCAGCAGTGATCCCACCCGAGGGGGCCCGGAGAATGAGCAGTTCTTC. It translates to CASSDPTRGGPENEQFF.